The 23 T cell receptor beta chains below all came from one sample that was sequenced in a study of blood T cell repertoires in COVID-19. Profiled with immunoSEQ multiplex PCR; TCRdb holds only in-frame clones, not every one. The sample has about 55,000 clones, about 90% seen once. Sample: peripheral blood. Receptor source: a man aged 60-69 years with active COVID-19.

The V call is TRBV12-3 or TRBV12-4, the J call TRBJ2-7; 12 bases are shared with TRBD2. Trimming at V came to 10 bases and at J to 5 bases, leaving 6 bases not matched to a gene. The CDR3 is made up of 13 amino acids. CDR3 nucleotide sequence: TGTGCCACTCAGGGACTAGCGGGTGACGAGCAGTACTTC. Residues: CATQGLAGDEQYF.

As to this clone: Distinct nucleotide sequences in the sample also encode this CDR3. The V and J genes are TRBV27 and TRBJ2-7; 7 bases align to TRBD1. V shed 6 bases, J shed 1 base, and the junction held 3 bases outside the gene matches. Per the germline V gene, CDR1 is MNHEY and CDR2 is SMNVEV (reference sequence). The CDR3 totals 13 residues. The CDR3 bases are TGTGCCAGCAGACCGGGACAGTCCTACGAGCAGTACTTC. Translation gives CASRPGQSYEQYF.

The gene calls are TRBV27 and TRBJ2-6, with a tentative D call TRBD1 (7 bases). CDR3 length: 20 amino acids. With 4 bases removed from V and 0 bases from J, the gap between germline ends came to 22 bases. CDR1 MNHEY and CDR2 SMNVEV come from the germline V gene (reference sequence). CDR3: CASSSPSGGTAFSGANVLTF. In nucleotides, the CDR3 is TGTGCCAGCAGTTCCCCGAGTGGCGGGACAGCGTTCTCTGGGGCCAACGTCCTGACTTTC.

J is TRBJ2-7 and V is TRBV5-1; 11 bases map to TRBD2. V was clipped by 4 bases and J by 0 bases; unmatched bases: 6. CDR1 and CDR2 (germline): SGHRS, YFSETQ. The CDR3 sequence is 16 residues long. As DNA, the CDR3 is TGCGCCAGCAGCCTTAGCGGGGGGGGCCCCTCCTACGAGCAGTACTTC. This gives the protein CASSLSGGGPSYEQYF.

The rearrangement joins TRBV2 to TRBJ2-1; 7 bases match TRBD2. The CDR3 runs 16 residues. With 3 bases clipped from V and 3 bases from J, the junction kept 8 bases outside the gene matches. Germline V gives CDR1 SNHLY, CDR2 FYNNEI. CDR3 protein: CASSDFRGLGYNEQFF. CDR3 nucleotides: TGTGCCAGCAGTGACTTCCGTGGACTAGGCTACAATGAGCAGTTCTTC.

This clone was observed once. This rearrangement joins TRBV5-1 to TRBJ2-3; 12 positions agree with TRBD2. The CDR3 is made up of 15 amino acids. CDR1 SGHRS and CDR2 YFSETQ come from the germline V gene. Trimming took 3 bases from V and 6 from J; bases not matched to a gene: 5. In DNA, the CDR3 is TGCGCCAGCAGCTGGACGACTAGCGGGAGTGATACGCAGTATTTT. As protein: CASSWTTSGSDTQYF.

The chain joins TRBV7-3 to TRBJ2-3; 7 positions match TRBD2. Germline V gene data show CDR1 as SGHTA and CDR2 as FQGTGA. This CDR3 region has 16 residues. V lost 5 bases and J lost 0; bases outside the gene matches: 8. The CDR3 is CASSLTTSASTDTQYF. DNA for the CDR3: TGTGCCAGCAGCCTCACAACTAGCGCTAGCACAGATACGCAGTATTTT.

The J gene is TRBJ1-2, the V gene TRBV27, with D possibly matching TRBD1 (6 bases). Germline V CDR1 and CDR2: MNHEY, SMNVEV (reference sequence). This CDR3 has 13 amino acids. V was trimmed by 7 bases and J by 4 bases, leaving 13 bases between them. CDR3 DNA: TGTGCCAGCACTTCTGGACAGCTCTATGGCTACACCTTC. It yields the protein CASTSGQLYGYTF.

The chain carries TRBV6-5 and TRBJ2-5, with a weak D call TRBD1 (6 bases). V lost 6 bases and J lost 0, with 11 bases in between. The CDR3 is 14 residues long. The V gene's germline CDR1 is MNHEY and CDR2 SVGAGI. CDR3 amino acids: CASRRTEDQETQYF. The CDR3 DNA reads TGTGCCAGCAGGAGGACAGAAGACCAAGAGACCCAGTACTTC.

This chain connects TRBV7-3 to TRBJ2-1; TRBD2 agrees at 16 bases. Germline V gene sequence: CDR1 SGHTA, CDR2 FQGTGA. The CDR3 has 15 residues. The V segment lost 4 bases and the J segment 7 bases; nucleotides outside the gene matches: 1. This CDR3 is CASSWGLAGGNEQFF. Here the CDR3 DNA reads TGTGCCAGCAGCTGGGGACTAGCGGGAGGGAATGAGCAGTTCTTC.

The rearrangement uses TRBV3-1 (or the pseudogene TRBV3-2) and TRBJ2-3; no firm D call. Germline values: CDR1 LGHDT, CDR2 YNNKEL (reference sequence). There are 16 residues in the CDR3. V was pared by 2 bases and J by 1 base, with 13 bases between. The CDR3 nucleotides are TGTGCCAGCAGCCAACCGACAAAGTCGGGCACAGATACGCAGTATTTT. Translating it yields CASSQPTKSGTDTQYF.

The rearrangement joins TRBV5-1 to TRBJ2-7; 12 bases are shared with TRBD2. V lost 0 bases to trimming and J lost 6 bases; unmatched junction nucleotides: 7. The germline gives CDR1 SGHRS, CDR2 YFSETQ. The CDR3 consists of 16 residues. The CDR3 loop is CASSLAVTSGSGEQYF. The CDR3 DNA sequence: TGCGCCAGCAGCTTGGCAGTGACTAGCGGGAGCGGCGAGCAGTACTTC.

The J gene is TRBJ2-1, the V gene TRBV3-1 (or the pseudogene TRBV3-2); TRBD2 matches 7 bases. This CDR3 spans 17 amino acids. Trimming at V came to 1 base and at J to 0 bases, leaving 6 bases not matched to a gene. CDR1 is LGHDT and CDR2 is YNNKEL in the germline V gene (reference sequence). The CDR3 protein is CASSQVSGGGSYNEQFF. Here the CDR3 DNA reads TGTGCCAGCAGCCAAGTGTCTGGCGGGGGCTCCTACAATGAGCAGTTCTTC.

The rearrangement links TRBV19 to TRBJ2-2; perhaps TRBD2 as D (5 bases). This CDR3 is 15 amino acids long. The V end was cut by 1 base, the J end by 5 bases, with 11 bases between. Germline V CDR1 and CDR2: LNHDA, SQIVND (reference sequence). For the CDR3, the DNA is TGTGCCAGTAGTATAGCGGGATGGAGTACCGGGGAGCTGTTTTTT. It codes for CASSIAGWSTGELFF.

The chain links TRBV27 to TRBJ2-7; TRBD1 aligns across 10 bases. This CDR3 has 15 amino acids. Unmatched junction bases numbered 4, after V lost 4 bases and J lost 1 base. Germline loops: CDR1 MNHEY, CDR2 SMNVEV (reference sequence). CDR3 nucleotides: TGTGCCAGCAGTTCGACAGGGGGCTTATCCTACGAGCAGTACTTC. This sequence encodes CASSSTGGLSYEQYF.

This clone was picked up a small number of times. The chain employs TRBV6-6 and TRBJ1-4; D is uncertain. Germline V CDR1 and CDR2: MNHNY, SVGAGI (reference sequence). V was cut by 6 bases and J by 8 bases, with 13 bases left in between. This CDR3 is built from 13 residues. The CDR3 bases are TGTGCCAGCAGCCCCCTCCTGAGGGAAAAACTGTTTTTT. It codes for CASSPLLREKLFF.

This chain links TRBV3-1 (or the pseudogene TRBV3-2) with TRBJ2-3, with 8 bases lining up with TRBD2. Germline-derived CDR1 and CDR2 are LGHDT and YNNKEL (reference sequence). Losses at the gene ends were 1 base for V and 1 base for J; bases not matched to a gene: 1. CDR3 length: 15 residues. The CDR3 sequence: CASSQGREGTDTQYF. As DNA, the CDR3 is TGTGCCAGCAGCCAAGGGCGGGAGGGCACAGATACGCAGTATTTT.

This clone appeared a single time. This chain joins TRBV29-1 and TRBJ2-1; TRBD2 matches 10 bases. Germline-derived CDR1 and CDR2 are SQVTM and ANQGSEA. There are 15 residues in the CDR3. J gave up 4 bases and V 3 bases, and 6 bases lay outside the gene matches. The CDR3 loop reads CSVDLGLAPYNEQFF. Here the CDR3 DNA reads TGCAGCGTTGATTTGGGACTAGCGCCGTACAATGAGCAGTTCTTC.

The V gene is TRBV4-1, the J gene TRBJ2-1; unclear D gene. This CDR3 region has 18 residues. CDR1 and CDR2 (germline): MGHRA, YSYEKL. The germline V and J ends were trimmed by 0 bases and 0 bases, with 15 bases remaining between them. CDR3 residues: CASSQDPRSVLSYNEQFF. In DNA form, the CDR3 reads TGCGCCAGCAGCCAAGATCCTCGATCGGTTCTCTCCTACAATGAGCAGTTCTTC.

The DNA of the CDR3 is TGTGCCAGTACCCGACTAGACACTAGCAATCAGCCCCAGCATTTT. Amino acid sequence: CASTRLDTSNQPQHF. J is TRBJ1-5 and V is TRBV19; unclear D gene. V lost 7 bases and J 0 bases, leaving 13 bases between the germline ends. CDR1 and CDR2 from the germline V gene are LNHDA and SQIVND (reference sequence). This CDR3 has 15 residues.

This chain links TRBV27 with TRBJ2-7, with D perhaps TRBD2 (6 bases). This CDR3 contains 14 residues. V lost 3 bases and J 0 bases, leaving 9 bases between the germline ends. The germline gives CDR1 MNHEY, CDR2 SMNVEV (reference sequence). CDR3 sequence: CASSFSGGSYEQYF. The CDR3 region has the DNA TGTGCCAGCAGTTTCTCCGGGGGCTCCTACGAGCAGTACTTC.

A single count supports this clone. The V call is TRBV6-1, the J call TRBJ2-1; no reliable D call. The CDR3 consists of 14 residues. Germline V gene data show CDR1 as MNHNS and CDR2 as SASEGT. The ends were cut back, 0 bases at V and 5 bases at J, with 8 bases in the middle. The CDR3 spells CASSEAVRNNEQFF. In DNA, the CDR3 is TGTGCCAGCAGTGAAGCGGTCAGGAACAATGAGCAGTTCTTC.

The chain links TRBV18 to TRBJ1-2, with a weak D call TRBD1 (6 bases). V lost 6 bases, J lost 7 bases, and 15 bases lay in between. There are 13 residues in the CDR3. Looked up from germline, CDR1 is KGHSH and CDR2 is LQKENI. CDR3 DNA: TGTGCCAGCTCGCCTACAGGGTGGCGTGGCTACACCTTC. This encodes CASSPTGWRGYTF.